The rows below give T cell receptor beta chains drawn from one sample of a study of CD8 T cells in ankylosing spondylitis. TCRdb used MiXCR to reprocess the 5' RACE reads, holding one entry per CDR3 protein. The table has approximately 550,000 distinct CDR3 sequences, roughly 13% seen once; the top ten hold approximately 6.2%. Material for sequencing was blood, either unsorted or a sorted T cell fraction (not recorded which). These receptors came from a male donor with ankylosing spondylitis. The CDR3 runs from the conserved cysteine through the conserved F or W. D genes are given only for firm matches. The size of a clone is reported for some rows only, either as once, few or many, or as a class for expanded clones.

J gene	clone size	V gene	D gene	CDR3 protein	CDR3 DNA
TRBJ2-5	few	TRBV24-1	.	CATSDGRTQETQYF	TGTGCCACCAGTGACGGACGGACTCAAGAGACCCAGTACTTC
TRBJ1-1	.	TRBV24-1	TRBD1	CATSVTTPGQGAANTEAFF	TGTGCCACCAGTGTCACTACACCGGGACAGGGGGCGGCGAACACTGAAGCTTTCTTT
TRBJ2-7	few	TRBV3-1	.	CASSLTPGGPDEQYF	TGTGCCAGCAGCCTGACTCCCGGGGGGCCGGACGAGCAGTACTTC
TRBJ2-1	.	TRBV2	.	CASSSTREQFF	TGTGCCAGTTCTAGCACTCGCGAGCAGTTCTTC
TRBJ2-3	few	TRBV10-3	.	CAISDPWTDTQYF	TGTGCCATCAGTGACCCGTGGACAGATACGCAGTATTTT
TRBJ2-1	many	TRBV7-9	TRBD1	CASSLETGRNEQFF	TGTGCCAGCAGCTTGGAGACAGGGCGGAATGAGCAGTTCTTC
TRBJ2-5	few	TRBV28	.	CASSWGRGVETQYF	TGTGCCAGCAGTTGGGGCAGGGGTGTAGAGACCCAGTACTTC
TRBJ2-5	many	TRBV5-1	.	CASSLDQWETQYF	TGCGCCAGCAGCTTGGATCAGTGGGAGACCCAGTACTTC
TRBJ2-7	few	TRBV7-2	.	CASSLRDGKGYEQYF	TGTGCCAGCAGCTTACGGGATGGGAAAGGTTACGAGCAGTACTTC
TRBJ2-7	many	TRBV11-2	TRBD1	CASSFGTGAYEQYF	TGTGCCAGCAGTTTTGGGACAGGGGCCTACGAGCAGTACTTC
TRBJ2-1	.	TRBV7-9	.	CASSQQHNEQFF	TGTGCCAGCAGCCAACAGCATAATGAGCAGTTCTTC
TRBJ2-1	.	TRBV29-1	.	CSVEPRGYEQFF	TGCAGCGTTGAACCGCGGGGATATGAGCAGTTCTTC
TRBJ2-3	many	TRBV7-9	.	CASSLALAPSTDTQYF	TGTGCCAGCAGCTTAGCCCTAGCACCTAGCACAGATACGCAGTATTTT
TRBJ2-1	many	TRBV24-1	.	CATSDPDRPNNEQFF	TGTGCCACCAGTGATCCGGACCGGCCCAACAATGAGCAGTTCTTC
TRBJ1-5	many	TRBV7-6	TRBD1	CASSAGTGGGNQPQHF	TGTGCCAGCAGCGCGGGGACAGGGGGTGGCAATCAGCCCCAGCATTTT
TRBJ2-7	many	TRBV28	.	CASSLEGPRVRVF	TGTGCCAGCAGCCTTGAGGGCCCCAGGGTGAGGGTCTTC
TRBJ1-5	.	TRBV11-2	.	CASSFRVDQPQHF	TGTGCCAGCAGCTTCAGGGTTGATCAGCCCCAGCATTTT
TRBJ2-3	.	TRBV20-1	.	CSARTGYTDTQYF	TGCAGTGCTAGAACTGGCTACACAGATACGCAGTATTTT
TRBJ2-7	few	TRBV18	.	CASAERDSYYEQYF	TGTGCCAGCGCAGAACGGGATTCCTACTACGAGCAGTACTTC
TRBJ1-1	few	TRBV30	.	CAWSVGHPTEAFF	TGTGCCTGGAGTGTAGGACATCCCACTGAAGCTTTCTTT
TRBJ2-5	few	TRBV3-1	.	CASSQTRETQYF	TGTGCCAGCAGCCAAACAAGAGAGACCCAGTACTTC
TRBJ2-1	.	TRBV15	.	CATSRDHPSQSYNEQFF	TGTGCCACCAGCAGAGATCACCCCTCTCAATCCTACAATGAGCAGTTCTTC
TRBJ1-1	few	TRBV30	.	CAWSVLTEAFF	TGTGCCTGGAGTGTATTGACTGAAGCTTTCTTT
TRBJ2-3	.	TRBV5-1	TRBD2	CASAGGTDTQYF	TGCGCCAGCGCGGGGGGCACAGATACGCAGTATTTT
TRBJ1-5	.	TRBV20-1	.	CSASGSRAFQPQHF	TGCAGTGCTTCCGGGTCCCGGGCATTCCAGCCCCAGCATTTT
TRBJ1-2	many	TRBV5-1	.	CASSLTGTNYGYTF	TGCGCCAGCAGCTTGACAGGGACGAACTATGGCTACACCTTC
TRBJ2-1	.	TRBV5-1	.	CASSSDSGRDEQFF	TGCGCCAGCAGCTCGGACTCGGGCCGCGATGAGCAGTTCTTC
TRBJ2-1	few	TRBV3-1	.	CASSQKASRVNEQFF	TGTGCCAGCAGCCAAAAGGCTTCTCGCGTGAATGAGCAGTTCTTC
TRBJ2-2	.	TRBV24-1	TRBD2	CATSVNTQREVTGELFF	TGTGCCACCAGTGTCAACACTCAGCGGGAGGTCACCGGGGAGCTGTTTTTT
TRBJ1-1	.	TRBV10-3	.	CAISERVRNLNTEAFF	TGTGCCATCAGTGAACGGGTTAGGAATTTGAACACTGAAGCTTTCTTT
TRBJ2-1	few	TRBV3-1	TRBD1	CASSQSGTGEFF	TGTGCCAGCAGCCAGTCGGGGACAGGAGAGTTCTTC
TRBJ1-4	many	TRBV2	.	CASSGGRSEKLFF	TGTGCCAGCAGTGGCGGTCGCAGCGAAAAACTGTTTTTT
TRBJ2-7	many	TRBV20-1	.	CSASDSYEQYF	TGCAGTGCGTCGGACTCGTACGAGCAGTACTTC
TRBJ1-2	.	TRBV20-1	.	CSAFLYGYTF	TGCAGTGCTTTCCTGTATGGCTACACCTTC
TRBJ2-5	few	TRBV5-1	TRBD2	CASSQGGFIETQYF	TGCGCCAGCAGCCAGGGAGGGTTTATCGAGACCCAGTACTTC
TRBJ1-2	.	TRBV20-1	.	CSAREGGTGAHYGYTF	TGCAGTGCTAGAGAGGGCGGTACGGGGGCTCACTATGGCTACACCTTC
TRBJ2-5	few	TRBV24-1	TRBD1	CATSDLGQAQETQYF	TGTGCCACCAGTGATTTAGGACAGGCTCAAGAGACCCAGTACTTC
TRBJ1-1	.	TRBV5-1	.	CASSLADSFRTEVFF	TGCGCCAGCAGCTTGGCGGACAGTTTTCGCACTGAAGTTTTCTTT
TRBJ2-3	.	TRBV7-2	TRBD2	CASSLVGGPADTQYF	TGTGCCAGCAGCTTGGTGGGAGGGCCGGCAGATACGCAGTATTTT
TRBJ1-5	few	TRBV20-1	.	CSARPLTGISNNQPQHF	TGCAGTGCTCGACCGTTAACAGGGATATCCAACAATCAGCCCCAGCATTTT
TRBJ1-1	few	TRBV20-1	.	CSAREATGYTEAFF	TGCAGTGCTAGAGAGGCGACAGGATACACTGAAGCTTTCTTT
TRBJ2-4	.	TRBV12-3/TRBV12-4	.	CASSLRQGAKNIQYF	TGTGCCAGCAGTTTACGGCAGGGTGCCAAAAACATTCAGTACTTC
TRBJ1-3	many	TRBV27	.	CASSLRGAGGNTIYF	TGTGCCAGCAGTTTACGCGGGGCTGGAGGAAACACCATATATTTT